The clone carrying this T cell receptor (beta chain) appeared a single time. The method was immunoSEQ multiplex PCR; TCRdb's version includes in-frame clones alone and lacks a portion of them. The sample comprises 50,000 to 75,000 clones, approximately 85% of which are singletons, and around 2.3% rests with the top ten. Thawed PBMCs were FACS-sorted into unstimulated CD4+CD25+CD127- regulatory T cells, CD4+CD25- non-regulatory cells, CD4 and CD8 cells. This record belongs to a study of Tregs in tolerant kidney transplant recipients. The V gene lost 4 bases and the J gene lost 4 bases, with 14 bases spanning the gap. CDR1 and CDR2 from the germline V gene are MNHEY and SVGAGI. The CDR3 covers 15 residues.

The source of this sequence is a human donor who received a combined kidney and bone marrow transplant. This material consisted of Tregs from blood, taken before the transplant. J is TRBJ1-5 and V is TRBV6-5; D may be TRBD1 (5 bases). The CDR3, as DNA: TGTGCCAGCAGTTCCGGAGGGGCGAGGAATCAGCCCCAGCATTTT. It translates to CASSSGGARNQPQHF.